This TCR beta chain was recovered during a study of blood T cells in healthy people across ages. A J-beta primer mix and a sample-barcoded 5' primer were used in a second PCR of roughly 7 to 12 cycles. From the 5' RACE reads, TCRdb called clonotypes with MiXCR, one entry per CDR3 protein. The table includes roughly 1,800,000 distinct CDR3 sequences, around half detected once. Germline lookup yields CDR1 MDHEN and CDR2 SYDVKM. V lost 8 bases to trimming and J lost 5 bases; unmatched junction nucleotides: 10. CDR3 length equals 15 residues. This clonotype was counted once. The receptor's source is a woman between 40 and 50 years old in good health. Sequenced input: blood. The chain uses TRBV28 and TRBJ1-4; 8 nucleotides agree with TRBD1. The CDR3 DNA reads as TGTGCCAGCGGGGCAGGGGGCATAAGGAATGAAAAACTGTTTTTT. This encodes CASGAGGIRNEKLFF.